The T cell receptor beta chain under discussion was sequenced for a study of human T cells and chemical hapten exposure. Study-wide context: An approximately 2 cm by approximately 2 cm inner upper arm patch received 2% DPC for sensitization. Study-level findings and limits: Counts of expanded TCRs (at PT1) showed a positive correlation with patch test score. Significantly more large CDR3 similarity clusters arose among expanded TCRs than among controls.

The time point denotes: patch test 3, about 24 weeks after DPC sensitization. Noted treatment: therapeutic diphenylcyclopropenone sensitization with weekly scalp DPC. CDR1 is MNHNY, CDR2 SVGAGI, per germline (reference sequence). J gave up 2 bases and V 7 bases, and 10 bases lay outside the gene matches. The CDR3 is made up of 15 amino acids. Worth noting for this clonotype: Its target is not known.

In the authors' methods: A per-sample median of about 96,000 TCRs was observed, with counts ranging from roughly 20,000 to 750,000. TCRdb reanalysed the RACE reads using MiXCR and keeps one entry per CDR3 protein. The authors' filters were not applied to this entry. The sample has about 190,000 distinct CDR3 sequences, about 22% seen once. The starting material was whole blood, obtained in connection with sensitization to the hapten diphenylcyclopropenone (DPC). The TCR was taken from a middle-aged woman with alopecia areata. Some clones in this sample may be carry-over from other donors' samples. The genes are TRBV6-6 and TRBJ1-2, with 7 nucleotides matching TRBD1. The CDR3 bases are TGTGCCAGCACCACGCCAGGGGGGCCGAACTATGGCTACACCTTC. Protein product: CASTTPGGPNYGYTF.